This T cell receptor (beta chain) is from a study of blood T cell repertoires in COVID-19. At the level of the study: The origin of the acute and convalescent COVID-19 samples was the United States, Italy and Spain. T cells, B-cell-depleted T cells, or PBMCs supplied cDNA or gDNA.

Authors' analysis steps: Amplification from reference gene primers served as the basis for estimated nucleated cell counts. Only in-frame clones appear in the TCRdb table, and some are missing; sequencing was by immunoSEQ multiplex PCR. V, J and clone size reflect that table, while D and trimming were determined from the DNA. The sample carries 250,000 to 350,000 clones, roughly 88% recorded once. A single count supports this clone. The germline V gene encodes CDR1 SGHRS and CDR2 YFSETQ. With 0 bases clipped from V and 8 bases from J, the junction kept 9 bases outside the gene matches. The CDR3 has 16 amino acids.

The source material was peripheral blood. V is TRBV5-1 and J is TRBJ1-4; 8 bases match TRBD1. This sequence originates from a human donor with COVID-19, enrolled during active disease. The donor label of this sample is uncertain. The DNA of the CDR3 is TGCGCCAGCAGCTTGGAGGTCCAGGGGGCAGGAGAAAAACTGTTTTTT. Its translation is CASSLEVQGAGEKLFF. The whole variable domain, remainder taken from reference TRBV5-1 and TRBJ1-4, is KAGVTQTPRYLIKTRGQQVTLSCSPISGHRSVSWYQQTPGQGLQFLFEYFSETQRNKGNFPGRFSGRQFSNSRSEMNVSTLELGDSALYLCASSLEVQGAGEKLFFGSGTQLSVL.